This paragraph covers one T cell receptor beta chain sequence. The repertoire was sequenced with immunoSEQ multiplex PCR; TCRdb's copy has only in-frame clones and lacks some. The repertoire holds approximately 120,000 clones, with 88% as singletons. These data belong to a study of blood T cell repertoires in COVID-19. Study-level background: Researchers got acute and convalescent COVID-19 samples from the United States, Italy and Spain.

Germline V gene lookup returns CDR1 SGHRS and CDR2 YFSETQ. V dropped 2 bases and J dropped 6; count of bases not matched to a gene: 7. CDR3 length: 16 amino acids. The sample comprised peripheral blood. The clonotype comes from a human donor in a cohort sampled during active COVID-19. The chain is built from TRBV5-1 and TRBJ2-1, with TRBD1 matching 11 bases. The CDR3 bases are TGCGCCAGCAGCTTCTCCGGGACAGGGGGAGTCAATGAGCAGTTCTTC. Protein: CASSFSGTGGVNEQFF.